A single sample gave rise to the 27 T cell receptor beta chains below, sequenced in a study of high-grade serous ovarian cancer treatment subgroups. Here immunoSEQ multiplex PCR was the method, and the copy in TCRdb shows in-frame clones only, minus some. The sample lists more than 2,000 clones; 60% to 80% were seen once. Tumor samples were obtained before definitive surgery or chemotherapy. The specimen sequenced was tumor tissue. These receptors were collected from a human donor with high-grade serous ovarian cancer.

V gene TRBV10-3 combines with J gene TRBJ2-1, with D maybe TRBD1 (5 bases). Germline CDR1 and CDR2: ENHRY and SYGVKD. V dropped 0 bases and J dropped 3 bases, with 9 bases sitting between them. This CDR3 contains 15 residues. The CDR3, as DNA: TGTGCCATCAGTGAGTCGGTCAGGGACTACAATGAGCAGTTCTTC. Translating it yields CAISESVRDYNEQFF.

This rearrangement joins TRBV5-6 to TRBJ1-1; D is perhaps TRBD1 (5 bases). Deletions cut 1 base from V and 1 base from J, with 8 bases between. This CDR3 comprises 14 residues. Per the germline V gene, CDR1 is SGHDT and CDR2 is YYEEEE. The CDR3 spells CASSLWGGNTEAFF. The CDR3 DNA is TGTGCCAGCAGCTTGTGGGGGGGGAACACTGAAGCTTTCTTT. The whole variable domain, filled in from reference TRBV5-6 and TRBJ1-1, reads DAGVTQSPTHLIKTRGQQVTLRCSPKSGHDTVSWYQQALGQGPQFIFQYYEEEERQRGNFPDRFSGHQFPNYSSELNVNALLLGDSALYLCASSLWGGNTEAFFGQGTRLTVV.

The rearrangement links TRBV6-1 to TRBJ2-6; D gene unclear. The ends were cut back, 2 bases at V and 0 bases at J, with 5 bases in the middle. CDR1 and CDR2 (germline): MNHNS, SASEGT. The CDR3 spans 15 residues. CDR3 amino acids: CASSEQNSGANVLTF. CDR3 in DNA: TGTGCCAGCAGTGAACAAAACTCTGGGGCCAACGTCCTGACTTTC.

In DNA, the CDR3 is TGTGCCATAAGAGACAGGGGGAACACTGAAGCTTTCTTT. Translating it yields CAIRDRGNTEAFF. The rearrangement joins TRBV10-3 to TRBJ1-1; 8 positions match TRBD1. Germline CDR1 ENHRY, CDR2 SYGVKD. The ends lost 9 bases at V and 1 base at J; junction bases unmatched: 4. This CDR3 spans 13 amino acids.

The CDR3 region has the DNA TGTGCCAGCAGTCCTGCGGGAGGCTCCTATGGCTACACCTTC. The encoded protein is CASSPAGGSYGYTF. The chain uses TRBV6-1 and TRBJ1-2; no reliable D call. Germline V lookup: CDR1 MNHNS, CDR2 SASEGT. The CDR3 totals 14 residues. V was trimmed by 5 bases and J by 4 bases, leaving 14 bases between them.

The V gene is TRBV11-1, the J gene TRBJ2-1; possible D gene TRBD1, 5 bases. Trimming stripped 5 bases from V and 4 bases from J, with 9 bases between. The CDR3 sequence is 13 residues long. CDR1 is SGHAT, CDR2 FQDESV, per germline (reference sequence). CDR3: CASSMNRYNEQFF. The CDR3 DNA sequence: TGTGCCAGCAGCATGAACAGGTACAATGAGCAGTTCTTC.

This clone occurred a few times. The chain carries TRBV4-3 and TRBJ2-2; 11 bases map to TRBD2. V lost 3 bases, J lost 2 bases, and 8 bases stayed unmatched. The germline gives CDR1 LGHNA, CDR2 YSLEER. This CDR3 has 18 residues. CDR3: CASSQGLSGGDNTGELFF. CDR3 coding DNA: TGCGCCAGCAGCCAGGGACTTAGCGGGGGGGACAACACCGGGGAGCTGTTTTTT.

The chain is built from TRBV28 and TRBJ1-2; D possibly corresponds to TRBD1 (6 bases). Germline assignment: CDR1 MDHEN and CDR2 SYDVKM. This CDR3 is built from 17 residues. Trimming pared 6 bases from V and 5 bases from J, leaving 25 bases between. The CDR3 protein is CASSIPGGTPSFYGYTF. DNA of the CDR3: TGTGCCAGCAGCATCCCGGGGGGGACACCGAGTTTTTATGGCTACACCTTC.

The chain combines TRBV6-5 with TRBJ1-5; D not resolved. Per the germline V gene, CDR1 is MNHEY and CDR2 is SVGAGI. The V gene lost 3 bases and the J gene lost 2 bases, with 14 bases spanning the gap. This CDR3 has 16 residues. CDR3 region: CASSYFGEIGNQPQHF. CDR3 coding DNA: TGTGCCAGCAGTTATTTCGGGGAGATAGGCAATCAGCCCCAGCATTTT.

The V and J genes are TRBV7-2 and TRBJ2-3; D ambiguous. CDR1 and CDR2 (germline): SGHTA, FQGNSA. Trimming removed 7 bases from V and 0 bases from J, with 17 bases in between. The CDR3 has 16 residues. The CDR3 loop is CASTQRPQYSTDTQYF. CDR3 nucleotide sequence: TGTGCCAGCACCCAACGTCCCCAGTACAGCACAGATACGCAGTATTTT.

This clone was seen only a few times. DNA of the CDR3: TGCGCCAGCAGCTTGGGTGGCGGGGGTCGCACAGATACGCAGTATTTT. This encodes CASSLGGGGRTDTQYF. The genes are TRBV5-1 and TRBJ2-3; TRBD2 agrees at 7 bases. The CDR3 runs to 16 residues. V gave up 0 bases and J gave up 1 base; unmatched junction bases: 5. Germline V gene sequence: CDR1 SGHRS, CDR2 YFSETQ.

V and J are TRBV6-5 and TRBJ1-1; 7 bases are shared with TRBD1. Per the germline V gene, CDR1 is MNHEY and CDR2 is SVGAGI. This CDR3 has 13 amino acids. The junction had 5 bases not matched to a gene; V was cut back by 8 bases and J by 2 bases. The CDR3 loop is CASGTDPNTEAFF. The CDR3 DNA follows: TGTGCCAGCGGGACAGACCCAAACACTGAAGCTTTCTTT.

This clone was counted a single time. The chain joins TRBV7-6 to TRBJ1-3; 9 bases are shared with TRBD1. CDR1 and CDR2 from the germline V gene are SGHVS and FNYEAQ. Trimming removed 7 bases from V and 0 bases from J; junction bases left unmatched: 7. CDR3 length: 16 residues. The CDR3 DNA reads as TGTGCCAGCAAACCGGACAGGGGAATCTCTGGAAACACCATATATTTT. Translating it yields CASKPDRGISGNTIYF.

This clone was recorded a few times. The chain is built from TRBV6-1 and TRBJ2-6; unclear D gene. The V gene's germline CDR1 is MNHNS and CDR2 SASEGT. Trimming removed 5 bases from V and 0 bases from J, with 5 bases in between. This CDR3 has 14 amino acids. The CDR3 region has the DNA TGTGCCAGCAGTCTAGACTCTGGGGCCAACGTCCTGACTTTC. It codes for CASSLDSGANVLTF.

The chain carries TRBV10-2 and TRBJ1-2, with D possibly being TRBD1 (6 bases). Germline CDR1 is WSHSY and CDR2 is SAAADI. The CDR3 runs 12 residues. V gave up 6 bases and J gave up 6 bases, with 11 bases separating them. Here the CDR3 reads CASSPGENGYTF. The CDR3, as DNA: TGCGCCAGCAGCCCAGGGGAGAATGGCTACACCTTC.

The chain employs TRBV28 and TRBJ1-2; TRBD1 agrees at 12 bases. This CDR3 has 15 residues. From germline, CDR1 is MDHEN and CDR2 SYDVKM. After removal of 0 bases from V and 8 bases from J, the junction contained 4 bases not matched to a gene. The CDR3, as DNA: TGTGCCAGCAGTTTATGGGGACAGGGGGCAGGGGGCTACACCTTC. This encodes CASSLWGQGAGGYTF.

The J gene is TRBJ2-4, the V gene TRBV19, with 15 bases identical to TRBD2. V gave up 4 bases and J gave up 7 bases; unmatched junction bases: 5. CDR3 size: 16 residues. Germline V gives CDR1 LNHDA, CDR2 SQIVND (reference sequence). The CDR3 loop reads CASSTGLAGGQNIQYF. The CDR3 DNA is TGTGCCAGTAGTACCGGACTAGCGGGGGGGCAGAACATTCAGTACTTC.

The V and J genes are TRBV6-1 and TRBJ2-3; D assignment may be TRBD1 or TRBD2 (6 bases each). Germline-derived CDR1 and CDR2 are MNHNS and SASEGT. Trimming removed 0 bases from V and 4 bases from J, with 14 bases in between. The CDR3 length is 16 residues. CDR3 sequence: CASSEARGGPADTQYF. CDR3 bases: TGTGCCAGCAGTGAAGCACGTGGGGGGCCCGCAGATACGCAGTATTTT.

This clone occurred a few times. The genes are TRBV20-1 and TRBJ1-1, with no clear D. This CDR3 has 11 residues. The V end lost 5 bases, the J end lost 3 bases, and 7 bases lay between the germline ends. Per the germline V gene, CDR1 is DFQATT and CDR2 is SNEGSKA (reference sequence). CDR3 in DNA: TGCAGTGCTGGCCCACACACTGAAGCTTTCTTT. Its translation is CSAGPHTEAFF.

The chain carries TRBV4-1 and TRBJ2-1, with D possibly matching TRBD1 (5 bases). The CDR3 runs 15 residues. Trimming cost V 0 bases and J 8 bases, with 14 bases left between them. Germline CDR1 is MGHRA and CDR2 is YSYEKL. The CDR3 sequence is CASSQDHPRVDEQFF. The CDR3 bases are TGCGCCAGCAGCCAAGACCACCCCAGGGTGGATGAGCAGTTCTTC.

V is TRBV6-1 and J is TRBJ2-1, with TRBD2 as a possible D gene (6 bases). CDR1 is MNHNS, CDR2 SASEGT, per germline. V lost 8 bases, J lost 6 bases, and 17 bases lay in between. The CDR3 covers 14 residues. The CDR3 is CASEPGDFANEQFF. For the CDR3, the DNA is TGTGCCAGCGAACCCGGGGACTTCGCCAATGAGCAGTTCTTC.

This clone was counted a few times. This chain joins TRBV6-1 and TRBJ2-7; maybe TRBD2 (5 bases). CDR1 MNHNS and CDR2 SASEGT come from the germline V gene. Trimming took 7 bases from V and 1 from J, leaving 14 bases between them. The CDR3 runs to 14 residues. The CDR3 protein is CASTPSGGSYEQYV. DNA of the CDR3: TGTGCCAGCACCCCCTCGGGCGGGTCCTACGAGCAGTACGTC.

This clone was seen a single time. V is TRBV27 and J is TRBJ1-5, with TRBD1 matching over 7 bases. Trimming at V came to 5 bases and at J to 3 bases, leaving 4 bases not matched to a gene. Per the germline V gene, CDR1 is MNHEY and CDR2 is SMNVEV (reference sequence). The CDR3 loop spans 14 amino acids. CDR3 in DNA: TGTGCCAGCAGTACAGGGGCGATCAATCAGCCCCAGCATTTT. It codes for CASSTGAINQPQHF.

The chain carries TRBV5-5 and TRBJ2-1; TRBD2 might be the D (6 bases). The V gene's germline CDR1 is SGHKS and CDR2 YYEKEE (reference sequence). The CDR3 covers 16 residues. Trimming removed 3 bases at V and 5 bases at J, with 18 bases between. The CDR3 region is CASSSRGVAANNEQFF. The CDR3 DNA reads as TGTGCCAGCAGCTCGAGAGGGGTAGCGGCAAACAATGAGCAGTTCTTC.

V and J are TRBV7-2 and TRBJ1-5; D not resolved. The CDR3 contains 14 residues. The germline V gene encodes CDR1 SGHTA and CDR2 FQGNSA. Deletions cut 5 bases from V and 2 bases from J, with 10 bases between. This CDR3 is CASSLRMGNQPQHF. The CDR3 coding sequence is TGTGCCAGCAGCCTACGGATGGGCAATCAGCCCCAGCATTTT. Variable domain in full (rest from reference TRBV7-2 and TRBJ1-5): GAGVSQSPSNKVTEKGKDVELRCDPISGHTALYWYRQSLGQGLEFLIYFQGNSAPDKSGLPSDRFSAERTGGSVSTLTIQRTQQEDSAVYLCASSLRMGNQPQHFGDGTRLSIL.

CDR3 sequence (DNA): TGTGCCAGCAGCTTAGCTGTTGGGGGAAGCGACTATGGCTACACCTTC. It is translated as CASSLAVGGSDYGYTF. The chain has TRBV7-3 and TRBJ1-2, with TRBD1 as a possible D gene (5 bases). V was clipped by 2 bases and J by 3 bases, with 16 bases between them. The CDR3 sequence is 16 residues long. From germline, CDR1 is SGHTA and CDR2 FQGTGA. The full variable domain, with the rest looked up from reference TRBV7-3 and TRBJ1-2, is GAGVSQTPSNKVTEKGKYVELRCDPISGHTALYWYRQSLGQGPEFLIYFQGTGAADDSGLPNDRFFAVRPEGSVSTLKIQRTERGDSAVYLCASSLAVGGSDYGYTFGSGTRLTVV.

In its sample, this clone was seen once. The chain links TRBV30 to TRBJ1-5; D possibly corresponds to TRBD1 (5 bases). With 3 bases removed from V and 4 bases from J, the gap between germline ends came to 10 bases. The CDR3 spans 13 residues. Germline CDR1 reads GTSNPN; CDR2 reads SVGIG (reference sequence). CDR3 nucleotide sequence: TGTGCCTGGAGCGGAGACAGTAATCAGCCCCAGCATTTT. Amino acids: CAWSGDSNQPQHF.